A selection of T cell receptor beta chains follows, all from one sample in a study of T cells in Graves' hyperthyroidism and ophthalmopathy. TCRdb used MiXCR to reprocess the multiplex PCR reads, holding one entry per CDR3 protein. The table lists about 180,000 distinct CDR3 sequences, approximately 17% of them singletons, with 25% to 30% in the top ten. The sequenced sample consisted of blood. The receptor source for this set is a woman aged 45-60 years with Graves' hyperthyroidism. CDR3s include the opening cysteine and the closing phenylalanine or tryptophan. The order of the fields is J gene, clone size, V gene, D gene, CDR3 length, CDR3 protein, CDR3 DNA. D genes are given only for firm matches. The size entry is marked missing in some rows and otherwise reads once, few, many or a size class.

>TRBJ2-7|NA|TRBV18|TRBD2|15
CASSPSLGGYYEQYF
TGTGCCAGCTCACCATCTCTGGGAGGGTACTACGAGCAGTACTTC
>TRBJ2-2|few|TRBV4-2|NA|12
CASSQLAGELFF
TGTGCCAGCAGCCAGCTAGCCGGGGAGCTGTTTTTT
>TRBJ1-1|many|TRBV6-1|TRBD1|14
CASSEYLTGGEAFF
TGTGCCAGCAGCGAATACCTGACAGGGGGCGAAGCTTTCTTT
>TRBJ2-5|NA|TRBV3-1|NA|13
CASSQRGQETQYF
TGTGCCAGCAGCCAAAGGGGACAAGAGACCCAGTACTTC
>TRBJ1-4|NA|TRBV12-3/TRBV12-4|TRBD1|19
CASSLPGGTGGLGNEKLFF
TGTGCCAGCAGTCTCCCAGGGGGGACAGGGGGCCTGGGTAATGAAAAACTGTTTTTT
>TRBJ2-7|many|TRBV29-1|TRBD2|13
CSVEGGGTYEQYF
TGCAGCGTTGAGGGGGGGGGGACCTACGAGCAGTACTTC
>TRBJ2-1|NA|TRBV11-2|NA|17
CASSPSRSPSSYNEQFF
TGTGCCAGCAGCCCCTCCCGGTCCCCAAGCTCCTACAATGAGCAGTTCTTC
>TRBJ1-5|many|TRBV18|TRBD1|14
CASSADRGNQPQHF
TGTGCCAGCTCAGCGGACAGGGGGAATCAGCCCCAGCATTTT
>TRBJ2-4|NA|TRBV12-3/TRBV12-4|TRBD2|13
CASGRAGKNIQYF
TGTGCCAGCGGGAGGGCGGGCAAAAACATTCAGTACTTC
>TRBJ2-7|many|TRBV18|NA|13
CASSPPGTDEQYF
TGTGCCAGCTCACCACCGGGGACCGACGAGCAGTACTTC
>TRBJ1-1|many|TRBV2|TRBD1|15
CASRGDRRLNTEAFF
TGTGCCAGCAGGGGGGACAGGCGCTTGAACACTGAAGCTTTCTTT
>TRBJ1-5|many|TRBV19|TRBD1|15
CASKRGQASNQPQHF
TGTGCCAGTAAACGAGGACAGGCTAGCAATCAGCCCCAGCATTTT
>TRBJ1-2|NA|TRBV5-4|TRBD1|16
CASQPIPGQQNYGYTF
TGTGCCAGTCAACCTATACCGGGACAGCAAAACTATGGCTACACCTTC
>TRBJ1-6|many|TRBV11-1|NA|13
CASGLGGSSPLHF
TGTGCCAGCGGCCTTGGGGGCTCCTCACCCCTCCACTTT
>TRBJ1-5|few|TRBV6-4|NA|17
CASSDPRADFRNQPQHF
TGTGCCAGCAGTGACCCCAGGGCGGATTTTCGCAATCAGCCCCAGCATTTT
>TRBJ1-6|many|TRBV7-9|TRBD1|14
CASSSGQVNSPLHF
TGTGCCAGCAGCTCCGGACAGGTGAATTCACCCCTCCACTTT
>TRBJ2-2|many|TRBV18|NA|15
CASSPRTANTGELFF
TGTGCCAGCTCACCCCGGACAGCGAACACCGGGGAGCTGTTTTTT
>TRBJ1-5|few|TRBV20-1|NA|15
CSASSRSYSNQPQHF
TGCAGTGCTAGTTCCAGGTCCTATAGCAATCAGCCCCAGCATTTT
>TRBJ1-1|many|TRBV29-1|NA|12
CSVAGVITEAFF
TGCAGCGTTGCTGGGGTTATAACTGAAGCTTTCTTT
>TRBJ1-3|few|TRBV9|NA|14
CASSANRAGNTIYF
TGTGCCAGCAGCGCGAACAGGGCTGGAAACACCATATATTTT
>TRBJ1-1|many|TRBV5-1|NA|14
CASSSQGLNTEAFF
TGCGCCAGCAGCTCCCAGGGGCTGAACACTGAAGCTTTCTTT
>TRBJ1-6|many|TRBV6-1|NA|13
CATMTAYNSPLHF
TGTGCCACCATGACAGCCTATAATTCACCCCTCCACTTT
>TRBJ2-1|many|TRBV12-3/TRBV12-4|NA|13
CASSLRIWDEQFF
TGTGCCAGCAGTTTAAGGATTTGGGATGAGCAGTTCTTC
>TRBJ1-5|many|TRBV28|NA|16
CASSLPGGEGNQPQHF
TGTGCCAGCAGTTTACCTGGGGGGGAGGGCAATCAGCCCCAGCATTTT
>TRBJ1-5|few|TRBV20-1|NA|13
CSARDISNQPQHF
TGCAGTGCTAGGGACATTAGCAATCAGCCCCAGCATTTT
>TRBJ1-2|many|TRBV28|TRBD1|14
CASSFGGQNYGYTF
TGTGCCAGCAGTTTTGGGGGACAGAATTATGGCTACACCTTC
>TRBJ2-5|many|TRBV6-1|TRBD1|15
CASSEGQGKFETQYF
TGTGCCAGCAGTGAAGGACAGGGAAAGTTCGAGACCCAGTACTTC
>TRBJ2-5|many|TRBV12-3/TRBV12-4|TRBD1|13
CASSPRTGGTQYF
TGTGCCAGCAGTCCCCGGACAGGAGGGACCCAGTACTTC
>TRBJ2-7|once|TRBV7-9|TRBD2|14
CASSLYSGGYEQYF
TGTGCCAGCAGCTTATATAGCGGGGGATACGAGCAGTACTTC
>TRBJ2-3|few|TRBV7-9|NA|16
CASGYAGGGSTDTQYF
TGTGCCAGCGGATACGCAGGTGGGGGATCCACAGATACGCAGTATTTT
>TRBJ1-2|many|TRBV27|TRBD1|14
CASTRTGGDYGYTF
TGTGCCAGCACTCGGACAGGGGGGGACTATGGCTACACCTTC